These 26 T cell receptor beta chains were all obtained from the same sample, sequenced in a study of cytomegalovirus exposure and HLA in healthy donors. In the PCR, 60 Vbeta and 13 Jbeta primers were used. The repertoire was sequenced with immunoSEQ multiplex PCR; TCRdb's copy has only in-frame clones and lacks some. Reported are 150,000 to 200,000 clones; the ten largest clones contain approximately 6.5%. The material sequenced was PBMCs. All receptors derive from a man between 25 and 39 years old in good health and CMV-seronegative.

The chain combines TRBV2 with TRBJ2-7; the D gene is possibly TRBD1 (5 bases). Germline CDR1 and CDR2: SNHLY and FYNNEI. This CDR3 comprises 14 residues. The V end lost 7 bases, the J end lost 0 bases, and 13 bases lay between the germline ends. The chain's CDR3 is CASNKDTNSYEQYF. In DNA form, the CDR3 reads TGTGCCAGCAACAAGGACACGAACTCCTACGAGCAGTACTTC.

This rearrangement joins TRBV28 to TRBJ2-5; perhaps TRBD1 as D (6 bases). Germline CDR1 and CDR2: MDHEN and SYDVKM. CDR3 length: 16 residues. The ends were cut back, 3 bases at V and 4 bases at J, with 18 bases in the middle. CDR3 coding DNA: TGTGCCAGCAGTTTCCCTTGGCAGGGGATTTTAGAGACCCAGTACTTC. Its translation is CASSFPWQGILETQYF.

The genes are TRBV7-2 and TRBJ1-5; 8 positions agree with TRBD1. CDR1 SGHTA and CDR2 FQGNSA come from the germline V gene. The CDR3 length is 15 residues. V was clipped by 3 bases and J by 2 bases; unmatched bases: 3. The CDR3 loop is CASSFTGGGNQPQHF. DNA of the CDR3: TGTGCCAGCAGCTTCACAGGGGGGGGCAATCAGCCCCAGCATTTT.

This chain connects TRBV9 to TRBJ2-7; 14 bases are shared with TRBD2. The CDR3 contains 19 residues. The V gene's germline CDR1 is SGDLS and CDR2 YYNGEE. The V segment lost 3 bases and the J segment 2 bases; nucleotides outside the gene matches: 13. The CDR3 sequence is CASSAGRPLGLAGAYEQYF. The DNA of the CDR3 is TGTGCCAGCAGCGCCGGAAGACCCCTGGGACTAGCGGGAGCCTACGAGCAGTACTTC. The variable domain in full, with the rest retrieved from reference TRBV9 and TRBJ2-7, is DSGVTQTPKHLITATGQRVTLRCSPRSGDLSVYWYQQSLDQGLQFLIQYYNGEERAKGNILERFSAQQFPDLHSELNLSSLELGDSALYFCASSAGRPLGLAGAYEQYFGPGTRLTVT.

This chain links TRBV10-3 with TRBJ1-1, with 9 bases matching TRBD1. The CDR3 is made up of 15 amino acids. The J segment lost 0 bases and the V segment lost 7 bases, leaving 6 bases of the junction unmatched. Germline V gives CDR1 ENHRY, CDR2 SYGVKD. Written as DNA, the CDR3 is TGTGCCATCACTCGGACAGGGGAGTTGAACACTGAAGCTTTCTTT. Its translation is CAITRTGELNTEAFF.

The DNA of the CDR3 is TGTGCCAGCAGTCTCCGGGCACAGCAGGGGTCTGGGGCCAACGTCCTGACTTTC. Its protein is CASSLRAQQGSGANVLTF. The chain carries TRBV6-4 and TRBJ2-6; D possibly corresponds to TRBD1 (6 bases). This CDR3 is built from 18 residues. CDR1 MRHNA and CDR2 SNTAGT come from the germline V gene. Trimming removed 5 bases at V and 1 base at J, with 18 bases between.

On this clone: Different DNA sequences within this sample yield the same CDR3. CDR3 amino acids: CASSRDSLNTEAFF. The CDR3 DNA is TGCGCCAGCAGTCGGGACTCTTTGAACACTGAAGCTTTCTTT. J is TRBJ1-1 and V is TRBV10-1, with D maybe TRBD1 (5 bases). Germline-derived CDR1 and CDR2 are WNHNN and SYGVQD (reference sequence). The CDR3 sequence is 14 residues long. Trimming removed 5 bases at V and 0 bases at J, with 10 bases between.

The chain couples TRBV2 to TRBJ2-2; TRBD2 is a possible D gene (5 bases). The germline V and J ends were trimmed by 2 bases and 5 bases, with 21 bases remaining between them. Germline CDR1 reads SNHLY; CDR2 reads FYNNEI. There are 18 residues in the CDR3. The CDR3 nucleotides read TGTGCCAGCAGTGAATCCCTGAGTTTTATCGGCGGGACCGGGGAGCTGTTTTTT. It yields the protein CASSESLSFIGGTGELFF.

This chain connects TRBV5-6 to TRBJ2-3; D possibly corresponds to TRBD2 (5 bases). Between the trimmed V and J ends, which lost 4 bases and 9 bases, there was a span of 9 bases. The CDR3 totals 11 residues. Germline-derived CDR1 and CDR2 are SGHDT and YYEEEE. CDR3 residues: CASSKEETQYF. The CDR3 DNA reads as TGTGCCAGCAGCAAGGAGGAGACGCAGTATTTT.

V usage is TRBV5-6 and J usage is TRBJ1-1; the match to TRBD1 covers 12 bases. The CDR3 has 19 residues. In germline, CDR1 is SGHDT, CDR2 YYEEEE. The junction had 14 bases not matched to a gene; V was cut back by 0 bases and J by 5 bases. CDR3 in DNA: TGTGCCAGCAGCTTGGGTCGTTCCGGGACAGGGGGCTGGAGGACTGAAGCTTTCTTT. Residues: CASSLGRSGTGGWRTEAFF.

The rearrangement links TRBV28 to TRBJ2-1, with 10 bases matching TRBD1. Germline lookup yields CDR1 MDHEN and CDR2 SYDVKM. Trimming cost V 8 bases and J 8 bases; bases outside gene matches: 12. The CDR3 contains 15 residues. In nucleotides, the CDR3 is TGTGCCAGCCTGACAGGGGGCGCATCCAGCTATGAGCAGTTCTTC. Residues: CASLTGGASSYEQFF.

The chain is built from TRBV7-9 and TRBJ2-2; 11 bases fit TRBD2. The germline gives CDR1 SEHNR, CDR2 FQNEAQ (reference sequence). J was trimmed by 2 bases and V by 7 bases; bases with no gene match: 9. This CDR3 comprises 17 residues. CDR3 coding DNA: TGTGCCAGCACCATACTAGCGGGGGCACTAAACACCGGGGAGCTGTTTTTT. Translated: CASTILAGALNTGELFF. Filled out from reference TRBV7-9 and TRBJ2-2, the complete variable domain reads DTGVSQNPRHKITKRGQNVTFRCDPISEHNRLYWYRQTLGQGPEFLTYFQNEAQLEKSRLLSDRFSAERPKGSFSTLEIQRTEQGDSAMYLCASTILAGALNTGELFFGEGSRLTVL.

The V and J genes are TRBV2 and TRBJ1-2; the match to TRBD1 covers 8 bases. The V and J ends lost 4 bases and 6 bases, in that order; junction bases with no gene match: 13. The CDR3 length is 16 residues. In germline, CDR1 is SNHLY, CDR2 FYNNEI. Here the CDR3 reads CASSVVRQGARDGYTF. CDR3 nucleotides: TGTGCCAGCAGTGTTGTGCGCCAGGGGGCGCGGGATGGCTACACCTTC.

The chain is built from TRBV6-5 and TRBJ1-1, with unresolved D. Trimming took 5 bases from V and 3 from J, leaving 10 bases between them. The length of the CDR3 is 13 residues. Germline V gene data show CDR1 as MNHEY and CDR2 as SVGAGI. CDR3 bases: TGTGCCAGCAGTGGTGGGAGGGACACTGAAGCTTTCTTT. It yields the protein CASSGGRDTEAFF.

The rearrangement uses TRBV28 and TRBJ1-1, with D perhaps TRBD1 (5 bases). CDR1 and CDR2 from the germline V gene are MDHEN and SYDVKM. CDR3 length: 14 amino acids. V was pared by 5 bases and J by 6 bases, with 16 bases between. The CDR3 nucleotides read TGTGCCAGCAGTCGACAGTACATTACTTCTGAAGCTTTCTTT. Translating it yields CASSRQYITSEAFF.

CDR3 region: CASSLDQGARGYTF. For the CDR3, the DNA is TGCGCCAGCAGCTTGGATCAGGGGGCGCGTGGCTACACCTTC. The chain combines TRBV5-1 with TRBJ1-2, with TRBD1 matching over 8 bases. V lost 0 bases, J lost 7 bases, and 5 bases stayed unmatched. Germline V gives CDR1 SGHRS, CDR2 YFSETQ. The CDR3 has 14 amino acids.

This rearrangement joins TRBV27 to TRBJ1-2, with TRBD1 as a possible D gene (6 bases). The germline V gene has CDR1 MNHEY and CDR2 SMNVEV (reference sequence). The CDR3 extends over 14 amino acids. The germline V and J ends were trimmed by 4 bases and 7 bases, with 16 bases remaining between them. This chain's CDR3 is CASSSTGHLGGYTF. The CDR3 region has the DNA TGTGCCAGCAGTTCCACAGGGCATCTCGGTGGCTACACCTTC.

The chain recombines TRBV10-3 with TRBJ2-7, with D possibly TRBD1 on 5 matching bases. The CDR3 is 16 residues long. Deletions cut 4 bases from V and 2 bases from J, with 18 bases between. Germline-derived CDR1 and CDR2 are ENHRY and SYGVKD. The CDR3 protein is CAISGGAGPNPYEQYF. The CDR3 DNA is TGTGCCATCAGTGGTGGGGCAGGGCCAAACCCCTACGAGCAGTACTTC.

The chain couples TRBV29-1 to TRBJ2-3; D is unclear. CDR3 length: 15 residues. V lost 3 bases and J 1 base, leaving 14 bases between the germline ends. Looked up from germline, CDR1 is SQVTM and CDR2 is ANQGSEA. In DNA form, the CDR3 reads TGCAGCGTTGATGATACCGCGGATGGCACAGATACGCAGTATTTT. It encodes CSVDDTADGTDTQYF.

The rearrangement joins TRBV6-5 to TRBJ1-5, with 9 bases identical to TRBD1. The CDR3 is 16 amino acids. The V gene's germline CDR1 is MNHEY and CDR2 SVGAGI. V was clipped by 2 bases and J by 6 bases; unmatched bases: 8. The CDR3 nucleotides are TGTGCCAGCAGTTACACCTCACAGGGGGCCCGTCAGCCCCAGCATTTT. It encodes CASSYTSQGARQPQHF.

The genes are TRBV11-3 and TRBJ1-5; 8 bases line up with TRBD1. This CDR3 spans 19 amino acids. CDR1 and CDR2 from the germline V gene are SGHNT and YENEEA. Unmatched junction bases numbered 24, after V lost 5 bases and J lost 9 bases. Here the CDR3 DNA reads TGTGCCAGCAGCCGTATTAAGGAGACCTCCGGGACAGGAGGGGTGCCCCAGCATTTT. Its translation: CASSRIKETSGTGGVPQHF.

This chain uses TRBV12-5 with TRBJ2-7, with 7 positions matching TRBD1. Per germline, CDR1 LGHNT and CDR2 FRNRAP. Losses at the gene ends were 0 bases for V and 2 bases for J; bases not matched to a gene: 7. The CDR3 has 16 amino acids. CDR3 DNA: TGTGCTAGTGGTTTGGTACAGGGGCGCAGGGCCTACGAGCAGTACTTC. It is translated as CASGLVQGRRAYEQYF.

The rearrangement links TRBV27 to TRBJ1-5; 10 bases are a match to TRBD1. The germline V gene encodes CDR1 MNHEY and CDR2 SMNVEV (reference sequence). There are 17 residues in the CDR3. V trimming: 3 bases; J trimming: 7 bases; junction bases outside the gene matches: 12. The CDR3 here is CASSLTALGTGDQPQHF. CDR3 sequence (DNA): TGTGCCAGCAGTTTGACGGCCCTTGGGACAGGGGACCAGCCCCAGCATTTT.

This rearrangement joins TRBV11-2 to TRBJ2-3, with unresolved D. V was trimmed by 5 bases and J by 2 bases, leaving 14 bases between them. Germline V gene sequence: CDR1 SGHAT, CDR2 FQNNGV. This CDR3 contains 15 residues. The CDR3, as DNA: TGTGCCAGCAGCCGCCCGACTTTAAACACAGATACGCAGTATTTT. It specifies CASSRPTLNTDTQYF.

The chain joins TRBV5-1 to TRBJ2-7; 7 bases align to TRBD1. The J segment lost 5 bases and the V segment lost 4 bases, leaving 9 bases of the junction unmatched. Germline CDR1 reads SGHRS; CDR2 reads YFSETQ. CDR3 size: 14 residues. DNA of the CDR3: TGCGCCAGCAGCATACGACAGGGAATCGACGAGCAGTACTTC. Translation: CASSIRQGIDEQYF.

The chain carries TRBV19 and TRBJ2-1; TRBD2 matches at 7 bases. The CDR3 is made up of 18 amino acids. Germline values: CDR1 LNHDA, CDR2 SQIVND (reference sequence). Unmatched junction bases numbered 16, after V lost 6 bases and J lost 2 bases. The CDR3 region has the DNA TGTGCCAGTAGAAGAGGGCGGGGCTGGCTAGCGGCCTACAATGAGCAGTTCTTC. It is translated as CASRRGRGWLAAYNEQFF. The variable domain in full, completed from reference TRBV19 and TRBJ2-1, reads DGGITQSPKYLFRKEGQNVTLSCEQNLNHDAMYWYRQDPGQGLRLIYYSQIVNDFQKGDIAEGYSVSREKKESFPLTVTSAQKNPTAFYLCASRRGRGWLAAYNEQFFGPGTRLTVL.